This TCR beta chain was documented in a study of Graves' ophthalmopathy and Graves' hyperthyroidism. Study-wide results and caveats: Sensitivity of 65% to 71% and specificity of roughly 72% were achieved by the model that predicted ophthalmopathy progression.

As concerns this clonotype: Its antigen is not known.

For repertoire sequencing, the TCR beta CDR3 regions were amplified from RNA transcripts. First-round RT-PCR used HTBI primers; second-round multiplex PCR followed. Using its own MiXCR run on the multiplex PCR reads, TCRdb lists one record per CDR3 protein. The sample yields over a million distinct CDR3 sequences, about two fifths seen once. The CDR3 is 15 residues long. The germline V gene encodes CDR1 DFQATT and CDR2 SNEGSKA (reference sequence). V was cut by 5 bases and J by 10 bases, with 26 bases left in between. The clonotype originates from an adult man with Graves' hyperthyroidism. Sequenced input: peripheral blood or thyroid tissue (not recorded which). The V and J genes are TRBV20-1 and TRBJ1-1; tentative D call: TRBD1 (6 bases). The CDR3 region has the DNA TGCAGTGCTCCGCAATTCAAGACAGGCAAGCTTAGAGCTTTCTTT. Its protein is CSAPQFKTGKLRAFF.